The clone carrying this T cell receptor beta chain is a singleton in its sample. Its antigen is not identified. The germline gene is not matched at one end of the junction; a read error may be the cause. This CDR3 comprises 15 residues. Germline lookup yields CDR1 MGHRA and CDR2 YSYEKL. These data belong to a study of CD8+CD57+ T cells in acquired aplastic anemia. Whole-study results and caveats: Levels of CD8+ Simpson's diversity were not significantly distinct in patients versus controls. Overlapping CD8+ CDR3 repertoires of patients and controls contained twenty-nine shared sequences.

Genomic DNA provided the template from which TCR beta VDJ and CDR3 profiles were obtained. TCRdb re-called the reads with MiXCR, one entry per CDR3 protein. The table has approximately 270,000 distinct CDR3 sequences, approximately 56% seen once; the top ten hold less than 9.5%. The genes are TRBV4-1 and TRBJ2-5; TRBD2 matches at 7 bases. Sequenced material: sorted CD4+, CD8+, or CD8+CD57+ T cells (not recorded which) from PBMCs. This TCR came from a human donor with severe aplastic anemia or a healthy control (not recorded which). This CDR3 reads CASSPGLRDRETQYF. CDR3 nucleotide sequence: TGTGCCAGCAGCCCGGGACTACGGGATCGAGAGACCCAGTACTTC.